A single sample is the source of the 21 T cell receptor beta chains below, sequenced in a study of blood T cell repertoires in COVID-19. Only in-frame clones appear in the TCRdb table, and some are missing; sequencing was by immunoSEQ multiplex PCR. Of over 250,000 clones listed, around 90% are singletons. The specimen sequenced was peripheral blood. The receptors derive from a person between 18 and 30 years old with COVID-19, enrolled during active disease.

The chain is built from TRBV24-1 and TRBJ2-1; 10 bases map to TRBD2. The junction had 7 bases not matched to a gene; V was cut back by 5 bases and J by 7 bases. CDR3 length equals 15 residues. Germline-derived CDR1 and CDR2 are KGHDR and SFDVKD. The CDR3 DNA reads as TGTGCCACCAGTGGTCTAGCGGGAGCATTTAATGAGCAGTTCTTC. Translating gives CATSGLAGAFNEQFF.

This chain links TRBV30 with TRBJ2-3, with 10 bases lining up with TRBD2. Germline trimming cut 0 bases from V and 1 base from J; bases unmatched to any gene: 4. Germline V gene lookup returns CDR1 GTSNPN and CDR2 SVGIG (reference sequence). This CDR3 is 16 amino acids long. CDR3 sequence (DNA): TGTGCCTGGAGTGTTCTAGCGGGAGAGGGCACAGATACGCAGTATTTT. Protein sequence: CAWSVLAGEGTDTQYF.

The rearrangement joins TRBV14 to TRBJ1-1; 9 nucleotides line up with TRBD1. This CDR3 spans 16 amino acids. J gave up 0 bases and V 5 bases, and 7 bases lay outside the gene matches. Germline V gives CDR1 SGHDN, CDR2 FVKESK. CDR3 in amino acids: CASSSGTGSLNTEAFF. The CDR3 DNA reads as TGTGCCAGCAGCTCCGGGACAGGGTCGTTGAACACTGAAGCTTTCTTT.

The V call is TRBV10-3, the J call TRBJ2-7; 12 nucleotides line up with TRBD2. In germline, CDR1 is ENHRY, CDR2 SYGVKD. This CDR3 region has 14 residues. The trim removed 6 bases at V and 1 base at J, leaving 1 base unmatched. The CDR3: CAIRTSGRSYEQYF. The DNA for the CDR3 is TGTGCCATCAGAACTAGCGGGAGGTCCTACGAGCAGTACTTC.

This chain joins TRBV24-1 and TRBJ2-3; the D gene is possibly TRBD1 (6 bases). CDR3 length equals 16 residues. CDR1 is KGHDR, CDR2 SFDVKD, per germline. V was trimmed by 4 bases and J by 1 base, leaving 14 bases between them. The CDR3 here is CATSDPGAGRTDTQYF. The DNA for the CDR3 is TGTGCCACCAGTGACCCAGGGGCCGGACGCACAGATACGCAGTATTTT.

The rearrangement joins TRBV27 to TRBJ2-7; D is possibly TRBD2 (6 bases). Looked up from germline, CDR1 is MNHEY and CDR2 is SMNVEV (reference sequence). The CDR3 extends over 11 amino acids. Trimming took 2 bases from V and 9 from J, leaving 8 bases between them. CDR3 nucleotide sequence: TGTGCCAGCAGTTTAGGAGGGGCGCAGTACTTC. Protein sequence: CASSLGGAQYF.

The chain is built from TRBV5-1 and TRBJ2-2; TRBD1 matches 7 bases. CDR3 length: 14 amino acids. Germline values: CDR1 SGHRS, CDR2 YFSETQ. The J segment lost 6 bases and the V segment lost 7 bases, leaving 9 bases of the junction unmatched. The CDR3 bases are TGCGCCAGCCGGAGACAGGGAACGGCCGGGGAGCTGTTTTTT. Its translation is CASRRQGTAGELFF.

This chain connects TRBV7-8 to TRBJ2-5; 10 nucleotides line up with TRBD2. This CDR3 has 15 residues. Germline loops: CDR1 SGHVS, CDR2 FQNEAQ. Unmatched junction bases numbered 9, after V lost 7 bases and J lost 4 bases. DNA of the CDR3: TGTGCCAGCACCTGGGGACTAGCGCTCGGAGAGACCCAGTACTTC. Translating gives CASTWGLALGETQYF. Variable domain in full (rest from reference TRBV7-8 and TRBJ2-5): GAGVSQSPRYKVAKRGQDVALRCDPISGHVSLFWYQQALGQGPEFLTYFQNEAQLDKSGLPSDRFFAERPEGSVSTLKIQRTQQEDSAVYLCASTWGLALGETQYFGPGTRLLVL.

This sequence joins TRBV30 and TRBJ2-5; no reliable D call. CDR1 and CDR2 (germline): GTSNPN, SVGIG (reference sequence). CDR3 length: 10 residues. Trimming took off 3 bases at V and 5 bases at J, with 4 bases between the two ends. CDR3 DNA sequence: TGTGCCTGGAGGCAGGAGACCCAGTACTTC. Its translation: CAWRQETQYF.

The V call is TRBV7-9, the J call TRBJ2-7, with 10 positions matching TRBD2. The CDR3 covers 16 residues. Germline V CDR1 and CDR2: SEHNR, FQNEAQ (reference sequence). The V segment lost 0 bases and the J segment 5 bases; nucleotides outside the gene matches: 7. The CDR3 DNA reads as TGTGCCAGCAGCTTAGCACTAGCGGGAACTCCCGACGAGCAGTACTTC. Amino acid sequence: CASSLALAGTPDEQYF.

The chain carries TRBV27 and TRBJ2-1; TRBD2 is a possible D gene (6 bases). Germline assignment: CDR1 MNHEY and CDR2 SMNVEV (reference sequence). This CDR3 region has 15 residues. V shed 6 bases and J shed 3 bases, with 15 bases lying between them. The CDR3 DNA reads as TGTGCCAGCAGATTAGGGAGCGGGTTCTACAATGAGCAGTTCTTC. Residues: CASRLGSGFYNEQFF.

This clone was picked up one time. This chain links TRBV29-1 with TRBJ2-1; D possibly corresponds to TRBD2 (6 bases). Trimming stripped 4 bases from V and 5 bases from J, with 15 bases between. CDR3 size: 14 residues. The germline gives CDR1 SQVTM, CDR2 ANQGSEA. DNA for the CDR3: TGCAGCGTTGTACGGGGGATGAGAAACAATGAGCAGTTCTTC. Encoded protein: CSVVRGMRNNEQFF.

The V call is TRBV27, the J call TRBJ1-2; D unclear. The V and J ends lost 1 base and 8 bases respectively, with 11 bases between them. The germline gives CDR1 MNHEY, CDR2 SMNVEV (reference sequence). The CDR3 extends over 13 amino acids. CDR3 DNA sequence: TGTGCCAGCAGTTTATGGGCCTCGAGCGGCTACACCTTC. Translating gives CASSLWASSGYTF.

The chain recombines TRBV14 with TRBJ2-3; 7 nucleotides line up with TRBD2. Germline CDR1 SGHDN, CDR2 FVKESK. V was pared by 5 bases and J by 0 bases, with 5 bases of the junction left unmatched. There are 15 residues in the CDR3. The CDR3, as DNA: TGTGCCAGCAGCTATCTAGCGGCTAGCACAGATACGCAGTATTTT. Encoded protein: CASSYLAASTDTQYF.

The chain carries TRBV27 and TRBJ2-3; 12 bases fit TRBD2. Germline-derived CDR1 and CDR2 are MNHEY and SMNVEV (reference sequence). After removal of 4 bases from V and 7 bases from J, the junction contained 12 bases not matched to a gene. The CDR3 loop spans 17 amino acids. CDR3 loop: CASSSLLRLAGDYTQYF. Here the CDR3 DNA reads TGTGCCAGCAGTTCCCTCCTTCGACTAGCGGGGGATTATACGCAGTATTTT.

The gene calls are TRBV4-3 and TRBJ2-7, with TRBD2 as a possible D gene (6 bases). The CDR3 runs to 16 residues. Looked up from germline, CDR1 is LGHNA and CDR2 is YSLEER. Between the trimmed V and J ends, which lost 1 base and 3 bases, there was a span of 16 bases. The CDR3 is CASSQGFGTGLYEQYF. DNA for the CDR3: TGCGCCAGCAGCCAAGGATTCGGGACTGGGCTCTACGAGCAGTACTTC.

CDR3 in amino acids: CASSPRGLGGYTF. The CDR3 DNA is TGTGCCAGCAGCCCCCGAGGGCTAGGTGGCTACACCTTC. The chain has TRBV3-1 (or the pseudogene TRBV3-2) and TRBJ1-2, with D unclear. From germline, CDR1 is LGHDT and CDR2 YNNKEL (reference sequence). The V and J ends lost 4 bases and 7 bases respectively, with 13 bases between them. The CDR3 runs to 13 residues.

The V call is TRBV4-1, the J call TRBJ2-7; maybe TRBD1 (6 bases). V shed 0 bases and J shed 2 bases, with 17 bases lying between them. The CDR3 covers 17 residues. Germline V gene data show CDR1 as MGHRA and CDR2 as YSYEKL. The CDR3 DNA follows: TGCGCCAGCAGCCAAGAACACAGGGTCAACCTTCCCTACGAGCAGTACTTC. Amino acids: CASSQEHRVNLPYEQYF.

This clone was seen a handful of times. V is TRBV7-2 and J is TRBJ2-1; TRBD2 agrees at 8 bases. CDR1 is SGHTA and CDR2 is FQGNSA in the germline V gene. The V and J ends lost 2 bases and 14 bases, in that order; junction bases with no gene match: 11. The CDR3 runs to 14 residues. For the CDR3, the DNA is TGTGCCAGCAGCTTACACAGCGGGAGTTTAGACGAGTTCTTC. Protein product: CASSLHSGSLDEFF.

This chain connects TRBV28 to TRBJ2-7; D is unclear. Germline CDR1 reads MDHEN; CDR2 reads SYDVKM. This CDR3 has 14 amino acids. Between the trimmed V and J ends, which lost 2 bases and 4 bases, there was a span of 12 bases. The CDR3 loop is CASSLVQVSYEQYF. CDR3 sequence (DNA): TGTGCCAGCAGTTTAGTGCAGGTTAGTTACGAGCAGTACTTC.

This chain connects TRBV24-1 to TRBJ2-1; 12 nucleotides align to TRBD2. V gave up 4 bases and J gave up 3 bases; unmatched junction bases: 9. The CDR3 covers 18 residues. Germline V lookup: CDR1 KGHDR, CDR2 SFDVKD. In DNA, the CDR3 is TGTGCCACCAGTGACTGGACTAGCGGGGAGGCGGTCTACAATGAGCAGTTCTTC. Amino acids: CATSDWTSGEAVYNEQFF.